The T cell receptor beta chain under discussion was sequenced for a study of T cell changes during pregnancy in multiple sclerosis. This CDR3 comprises 13 residues. Looked up from germline, CDR1 is SGHRS and CDR2 is YFSETQ. The ends lost 4 bases at V and 5 bases at J; junction bases unmatched: 3. Assay: immunoSEQ multiplex PCR; the TCRdb copy retains only in-frame clones and omits some. The sample has tens of thousands of clones, roughly 90% seen once; the top ten hold around 3%. V is TRBV5-1 and J is TRBJ2-7, with TRBD2 identical over 10 bases. The clonotype comes from a female donor in good health, enrolled as a control in a pregnancy study. The sample in question was peripheral blood, obtained in the third trimester of pregnancy. The CDR3 region is CASSAGLADEQYF. The DNA for the CDR3 is TGCGCCAGCAGCGCCGGACTAGCGGACGAGCAGTACTTC.